These 2 T cell receptor beta chains share one sample of origin, sequenced in a study of shared clonotypes between healthy human individuals. Only in-frame clones appear in the TCRdb table, and some are missing; sequencing was by immunoSEQ multiplex PCR. The data contain 110,000 or so clones, about 62% of them seen just once; the ten biggest clones take up about 26%. Sequencing was done on a sample of memory CD8+ T cells sorted from blood. Documented subset: CD45RO+ cells pooled with CCR7-negative TemRA cells. Receptor source: a woman aged 30 to 39 in good health.

The V and J genes are TRBV7-2 and TRBJ2-7, with 7 bases aligning to TRBD2. J was trimmed by 0 bases and V by 6 bases; bases with no gene match: 5. The CDR3 totals 14 residues. Germline assignment: CDR1 SGHTA and CDR2 FQGNSA. The CDR3 nucleotides read TGTGCCAGCAGTACCCAGCGGGACTCCTACGAGCAGTACTTC. It specifies CASSTQRDSYEQYF.

The chain couples TRBV11-3 to TRBJ2-2; unclear D gene. Trimming left V 7 bases short and J 4 bases short, with 7 bases between. The CDR3 is made up of 12 amino acids. The germline CDR1 and CDR2 sequences are SGHNT and YENEEA. The CDR3 nucleotides read TGTGCCAGCACCCCAGGCACCGGGGAGCTGTTTTTT. This gives the protein CASTPGTGELFF. The entire variable domain, with the rest obtained from reference TRBV11-3 and TRBJ2-2, is as follows: EAGVVQSPRYKIIEKKQPVAFWCNPISGHNTLYWYLQNLGQGPELLIRYENEEAVDDSQLPKDRFSAERLKGVDSTLKIQPAELGDSAVYLCASTPGTGELFFGEGSRLTVL.